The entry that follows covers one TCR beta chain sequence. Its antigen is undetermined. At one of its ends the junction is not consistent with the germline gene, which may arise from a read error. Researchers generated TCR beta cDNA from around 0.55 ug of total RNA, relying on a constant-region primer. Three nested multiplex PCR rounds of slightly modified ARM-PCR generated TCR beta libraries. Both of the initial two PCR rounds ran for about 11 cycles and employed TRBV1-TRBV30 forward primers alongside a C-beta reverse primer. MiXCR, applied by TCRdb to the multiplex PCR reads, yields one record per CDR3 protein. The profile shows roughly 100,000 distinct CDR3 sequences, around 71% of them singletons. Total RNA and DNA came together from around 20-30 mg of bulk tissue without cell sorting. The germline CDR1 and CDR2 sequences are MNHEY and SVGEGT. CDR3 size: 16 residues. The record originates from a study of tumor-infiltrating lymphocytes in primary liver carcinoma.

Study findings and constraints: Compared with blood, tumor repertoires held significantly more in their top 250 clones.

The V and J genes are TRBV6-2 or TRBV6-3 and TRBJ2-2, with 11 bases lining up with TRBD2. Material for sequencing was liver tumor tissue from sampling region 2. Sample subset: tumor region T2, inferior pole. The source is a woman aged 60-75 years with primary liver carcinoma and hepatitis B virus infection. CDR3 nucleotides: TGTACCAGCAGACGTAGCGGGGGGGTAGGCACCGGGGAGCTGTTTTTT. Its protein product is CTSRRSGGVGTGELFF.